What follows are 18 T cell receptor beta chains derived from one specimen sequenced in a study of Graves' ophthalmopathy and Graves' hyperthyroidism. TCR beta CDR3 regions were amplified from RNA transcripts. In the first round, RT-PCR was carried out with HTBI primers, and a multiplex PCR formed the second round. TCRdb recomputed calls from the multiplex PCR reads with MiXCR, one row per CDR3 protein. The data contain approximately 160,000 distinct CDR3 sequences, 30% to 45% of them singletons. Sequencing used peripheral blood. These receptors all stem from a man aged 30-40 years with Graves' ophthalmopathy.

This clonotype was found many times. The V gene is TRBV5-1, the J gene TRBJ2-7; 8 positions agree with TRBD1. CDR1 and CDR2 (germline): SGHRS, YFSETQ. This CDR3 region has 13 residues. Trimming cost V 3 bases and J 3 bases; bases outside gene matches: 2. The CDR3 loop reads CASSSTGDYEQYF. In DNA, the CDR3 is TGCGCCAGCAGCTCGACAGGGGACTACGAGCAGTACTTC.

The chain uses TRBV28 and TRBJ1-1; 10 bases are a match to TRBD1. With V trimmed by 0 bases and J by 8 bases, 0 bases remained unmatched. Germline V gene sequence: CDR1 MDHEN, CDR2 SYDVKM. The CDR3 length is 13 residues. The CDR3 DNA reads TGTGCCAGCAGTTTATGGGACAGGGGGGAAGCTTTCTTT. Encoded protein: CASSLWDRGEAFF.

This clonotype has ten or more counts. This chain connects TRBV18 to TRBJ2-7; possibly TRBD1 for D (6 bases). Trimming took off 1 base at V and 6 bases at J, with 16 bases between the two ends. The length of the CDR3 is 15 residues. The germline CDR1 and CDR2 sequences are KGHSH and LQKENI. CDR3 amino acids: CASSPQAQGKTEQYF. The CDR3 DNA follows: TGTGCCAGCTCACCACAAGCGCAGGGGAAGACCGAGCAGTACTTC.

CDR3 nucleotide sequence: TGTGCCAGCAGTCCGAGTGGGGGGTCACAAGAGACCCAGTACTTC. Its protein is CASSPSGGSQETQYF. The gene calls are TRBV28 and TRBJ2-5; D may be TRBD2 (6 bases). V lost 5 bases and J lost 2, with 15 bases in between. From germline, CDR1 is MDHEN and CDR2 SYDVKM. The CDR3 has 15 amino acids.

This clonotype was observed many times. The chain links TRBV20-1 to TRBJ2-7, with TRBD2 matching 11 bases. Germline V gene data show CDR1 as DFQATT and CDR2 as SNEGSKA (reference sequence). Losses at the gene ends were 3 bases for V and 1 base for J; bases not matched to a gene: 8. The length of the CDR3 is 16 residues. The CDR3 loop is CSASHLRTSGSYEQYF. In DNA, the CDR3 is TGCAGTGCTAGCCATCTACGGACTAGCGGGTCCTACGAGCAGTACTTC.

The rearrangement links TRBV28 to TRBJ1-2; 7 bases match TRBD1. J lost 8 bases, V lost 6 bases, and 15 bases had no gene match. The germline CDR1 and CDR2 sequences are MDHEN and SYDVKM. The CDR3 covers 15 residues. CDR3: CASSIATGTLQGYTF. Here the CDR3 DNA reads TGTGCCAGCAGCATCGCGACAGGGACGTTACAGGGCTACACCTTC.

This clonotype was seen only a few times. CDR3 region: CASSLGREDSYEQYF. Written as DNA, the CDR3 is TGTGCCAGCAGTTTGGGGCGGGAGGACTCCTACGAGCAGTACTTC. The V and J genes are TRBV12-3 or TRBV12-4 and TRBJ2-7, with 8 bases that match TRBD2. The trim removed 3 bases at V and 0 bases at J, leaving 4 bases unmatched. The CDR3 totals 15 residues.

V gene TRBV19 combines with J gene TRBJ2-7, with D perhaps matching TRBD2 (5 bases). The CDR3 runs to 13 residues. The ends were cut back, 6 bases at V and 4 bases at J, with 13 bases in the middle. CDR1 and CDR2 (germline): LNHDA, SQIVND (reference sequence). CDR3 amino acids: CASSPWGVYEQYF. In DNA, the CDR3 is TGTGCCAGTAGCCCATGGGGAGTATACGAGCAGTACTTC.

The chain recombines TRBV7-8 with TRBJ2-7, with 10 bases identical to TRBD2. V gave up 5 bases and J gave up 4 bases; unmatched junction bases: 5. There are 14 residues in the CDR3. Germline loops: CDR1 SGHVS, CDR2 FQNEAQ. CDR3 protein: CASSAGLALYEQYF. CDR3 bases: TGTGCCAGCAGCGCGGGACTAGCGTTATACGAGCAGTACTTC.

This clonotype occurred many times. The chain carries TRBV28 and TRBJ2-7, with D possibly matching TRBD1 (8 bases). CDR1 MDHEN and CDR2 SYDVKM come from the germline V gene. The V gene lost 2 bases and the J gene lost 1 base, with 12 bases spanning the gap. This CDR3 has 15 amino acids. The CDR3 DNA reads as TGTGCCAGCAGTTTAGGACAGGGAGGGTCCTACGAGCAGTACTTC. Residues: CASSLGQGGSYEQYF.

This clonotype was counted only a few times. The chain links TRBV12-3 or TRBV12-4 to TRBJ1-3; D possibly corresponds to TRBD1 (5 bases). The V end was cut by 1 base, the J end by 2 bases, with 9 bases between. This CDR3 has 15 residues. The CDR3 loop is CASSLVGAAGNTIYF. In DNA form, the CDR3 reads TGTGCCAGCAGTTTAGTTGGGGCCGCTGGAAACACCATATATTTT.

This clonotype has a count of ten or more. The rearrangement joins TRBV7-9 to TRBJ2-5; 7 bases fit TRBD1. The germline CDR1 and CDR2 sequences are SEHNR and FQNEAQ (reference sequence). The CDR3 is 14 amino acids. Trimming at V came to 5 bases and at J to 3 bases, leaving 6 bases not matched to a gene. The CDR3 DNA reads as TGTGCCAGCAGCCCACGGGACAGCAAAGAGACCCAGTACTTC. Protein product: CASSPRDSKETQYF. The full variable domain, in which reference TRBV7-9 and TRBJ2-5 provide the parts outside the CDR3, is DTGVSQNPRHKITKRGQNVTFRCDPISEHNRLYWYRQTLGQGPEFLTYFQNEAQLEKSRLLSDRFSAERPKGSFSTLEIQRTEQGDSAMYLCASSPRDSKETQYFGPGTRLLVL.

This clonotype has just one count. V gene TRBV11-2 combines with J gene TRBJ2-5; D is perhaps TRBD2 (6 bases). Between the trimmed V and J ends, which lost 3 bases and 0 bases, there was a span of 20 bases. This CDR3 is 18 amino acids long. The germline V gene has CDR1 SGHAT and CDR2 FQNNGV. The DNA for the CDR3 is TGTGCCAGCAGCTTGGGAGGAAGGTTTATCCTGTACCAAGAGACCCAGTACTTC. Translating gives CASSLGGRFILYQETQYF.

The CDR3 is CASSRQAQETQYF. Written as DNA, the CDR3 is TGTGCCAGCAGCCGACAGGCCCAAGAGACCCAGTACTTC. The V and J genes are TRBV12-3 or TRBV12-4 and TRBJ2-5, with TRBD1 as a possible D gene (6 bases). Trimming left V 6 bases short and J 1 base short, with 9 bases between. The CDR3 runs 13 residues.

The V gene is TRBV6-2 or TRBV6-3, the J gene TRBJ2-5, with D unresolved. V lost 4 bases and J 5 bases, leaving 11 bases between the germline ends. The germline V gene encodes CDR1 MNHEY and CDR2 SVGEGT. CDR3 length: 13 amino acids. The CDR3 bases are TGTGCCAGCAGTTCTAGGGTGACGGAGACCCAGTACTTC. It codes for CASSSRVTETQYF.

In this sample, this clonotype turned up many times. The gene calls are TRBV6-2 or TRBV6-3 and TRBJ2-7; D remains unclear. Germline assignment: CDR1 MNHEY and CDR2 SVGEGT. The CDR3 runs 14 residues. V was cut by 7 bases and J by 6 bases, with 19 bases left in between. The CDR3 DNA reads as TGTGCCAGCACTTCACCCCGCTGGGGAACCGAGCAGTACTTC. It translates to CASTSPRWGTEQYF.

This rearrangement joins TRBV11-2 to TRBJ1-2; 9 bases are shared with TRBD1. V dropped 0 bases and J dropped 3; count of bases not matched to a gene: 5. The CDR3 sequence is 16 residues long. Looked up from germline, CDR1 is SGHAT and CDR2 is FQNNGV. The chain's CDR3 is CASSLEEWDRDYGYTF. The CDR3 nucleotides read TGTGCCAGCAGCTTAGAAGAATGGGACAGGGACTATGGCTACACCTTC.

This clonotype was seen repeatedly, ten times or more. The J gene is TRBJ1-1, the V gene TRBV30; possible D gene TRBD1, 6 bases. The V gene's germline CDR1 is GTSNPN and CDR2 SVGIG (reference sequence). Trimming took 6 bases from V and 1 from J, leaving 12 bases between them. This CDR3 spans 13 amino acids. The CDR3: CACGGRGNTEAFF. CDR3 coding DNA: TGTGCCTGCGGGGGCCGAGGGAACACTGAAGCTTTCTTT.